This TCR beta chain originates from a study of blood T cells in healthy people across ages. Study-wide points: Donor CMV status, an unknown factor, possibly confounded changes in expanded clonotypes.

Sample-barcoded 5' priming and a J-beta primer mix drove a second PCR of 7 to 11 cycles. All samples yielded 2.5 million or more CDR3-containing paired-end reads. Via MiXCR, TCRdb re-called the 5' RACE reads, giving one row per CDR3 protein. The sample includes hundreds of thousands of distinct CDR3 sequences, less than 35% of them seen just once. Comment on this clonotype: The antigen remains undetermined.

The CDR3 covers 14 residues. In germline, CDR1 is SEHNR, CDR2 FQNEAQ (reference sequence). Sequenced input: blood. The sequence derives from a woman aged 80 or over in good health. The V and J genes are TRBV7-9 and TRBJ2-4; tentatively, D is TRBD1 (5 bases). With the DNA end fitting TRBJ2-7 better, the J assignment may be wrong. CDR3 sequence reads: CASSMDTSFYEQYF. CDR3 bases: TGTGCCAGCAGCATGGACACATCCTTCTACGAGCAGTACTTC.